Each of the 13 T cell receptor beta chains below was sequenced from the same sample in a study of blood T cell repertoires in COVID-19. TCRdb's copy holds only in-frame clones and misses some; the assay was immunoSEQ multiplex PCR. This table holds 200,000 to 250,000 clones, more than 65% found once. The sequenced sample was peripheral blood. All receptors derive from a woman aged 40 to 50 with active or convalescent COVID-19.

The chain links TRBV11-2 to TRBJ1-2, with D unclear. Germline CDR1 SGHAT, CDR2 FQNNGV. Deletions cut 1 base from V and 4 bases from J, with 13 bases between. The CDR3 totals 15 residues. This chain's CDR3 is CASSLVLGASYGYTF. The CDR3 bases are TGTGCCAGCAGCTTAGTCCTGGGCGCGTCCTATGGCTACACCTTC.

The rearrangement uses TRBV25-1 and TRBJ2-5, with TRBD2 matching over 12 bases. V lost 7 bases and J lost 5; bases outside the gene matches: 14. In germline, CDR1 is MGHDK, CDR2 SYGVNS. This CDR3 region has 17 residues. The CDR3 here is CASTPTSGGGFRETQYF. CDR3 in DNA: TGTGCCAGCACCCCGACTAGCGGGGGAGGATTCCGGGAGACCCAGTACTTC.

This clone has a handful of counts. V is TRBV7-9 and J is TRBJ1-2, with 7 bases fitting TRBD1. Per germline, CDR1 SEHNR and CDR2 FQNEAQ (reference sequence). The CDR3 extends over 13 amino acids. V gave up 3 bases and J gave up 6 bases; unmatched junction bases: 4. CDR3: CASSFDRVNGYTF. The CDR3 nucleotides read TGTGCCAGCAGCTTTGACAGGGTCAATGGCTACACCTTC. The complete variable domain, with remaining parts taken from reference TRBV7-9 and TRBJ1-2, reads DTGVSQNPRHKITKRGQNVTFRCDPISEHNRLYWYRQTLGQGPEFLTYFQNEAQLEKSRLLSDRFSAERPKGSFSTLEIQRTEQGDSAMYLCASSFDRVNGYTFGSGTRLTVV.

This clone showed up many times. The chain recombines TRBV7-9 with TRBJ1-6; a possible D gene is TRBD1 (5 bases). This CDR3 has 15 amino acids. Germline loops: CDR1 SEHNR, CDR2 FQNEAQ (reference sequence). The germline V and J ends were trimmed by 6 bases and 7 bases, with 16 bases remaining between them. This CDR3 reads CASSRTGTENSPLHF. The DNA of the CDR3 is TGTGCCAGCAGTCGAACCGGGACTGAGAATTCACCCCTCCACTTT.

The gene calls are TRBV28 and TRBJ1-3; D possibly corresponds to TRBD1 (6 bases). The V and J ends lost 4 bases and 0 bases respectively, with 13 bases between them. The CDR3 covers 16 residues. CDR1 and CDR2 from the germline V gene are MDHEN and SYDVKM. The CDR3 DNA follows: TGTGCCAGCAGTTCACAGACAGGCTACTCTGGAAACACCATATATTTT. Its protein is CASSSQTGYSGNTIYF. The full variable domain, rest sourced from reference TRBV28 and TRBJ1-3, is DVKVTQSSRYLVKRTGEKVFLECVQDMDHENMFWYRQDPGLGLRLIYFSYDVKMKEKGDIPEGYSVSREKKERFSLILESASTNQTSMYLCASSSQTGYSGNTIYFGEGSWLTVV.

The gene calls are TRBV20-1 and TRBJ2-7, with TRBD2 matching 8 bases. This CDR3 contains 15 residues. The V gene's germline CDR1 is DFQATT and CDR2 SNEGSKA (reference sequence). Trimming at V came to 3 bases and at J to 6 bases, leaving 13 bases not matched to a gene. CDR3 bases: TGCAGTGCTAGTTCTTTCGCGGGGGGCGGTGGCGAGCAGTACTTC. It yields the protein CSASSFAGGGGEQYF.

This clone was seen more than once but under ten times. The V call is TRBV2, the J call TRBJ2-1; maybe TRBD2 (6 bases). V was shortened by 7 bases and J by 8 bases, with 18 bases between the two germline ends. CDR1 is SNHLY and CDR2 is FYNNEI in the germline V gene. CDR3 length: 14 residues. CDR3 sequence: CASNGGNLDDEQFF. Here the CDR3 DNA reads TGTGCCAGCAATGGCGGGAATCTTGACGATGAGCAGTTCTTC. Using reference TRBV2 and TRBJ2-1 for the parts outside the CDR3, the full variable domain is EPEVTQTPSHQVTQMGQEVILRCVPISNHLYFYWYRQILGQKVEFLVSFYNNEISEKSEIFDDQFSVERPDGSNFTLKIRSTKLEDSAMYFCASNGGNLDDEQFFGPGTRLTVL.

The rearrangement uses TRBV7-6 and TRBJ1-1; 7 bases map to TRBD1. V shed 2 bases and J 4 bases; nucleotides not matched to a gene: 10. CDR3 length equals 16 residues. The germline V gene has CDR1 SGHVS and CDR2 FNYEAQ. CDR3 DNA: TGTGCCAGCAGCTTAATCGCGATTGCAGGGGGCACTGAAGCTTTCTTT. Encoded protein: CASSLIAIAGGTEAFF.

This chain uses TRBV10-3 with TRBJ1-3, with D perhaps matching TRBD1 (6 bases). V was pared by 6 bases and J by 1 base, with 13 bases between. The CDR3 length is 15 residues. CDR1 is ENHRY, CDR2 SYGVKD, per germline. CDR3 protein: CAIREKGTSGNTIYF. The CDR3 DNA reads as TGTGCCATCAGAGAGAAGGGGACATCTGGAAACACCATATATTTT.

V usage is TRBV7-9 and J usage is TRBJ1-6; 9 bases match TRBD1. CDR1 is SEHNR and CDR2 is FQNEAQ in the germline V gene (reference sequence). CDR3 length: 17 amino acids. Trimming removed 2 bases from V and 2 bases from J; junction bases left unmatched: 4. The CDR3 DNA reads as TGTGCCAGCAGCTTACCAGGGACAGGGACCTATAATTCACCCCTCCACTTT. It encodes CASSLPGTGTYNSPLHF.

This chain connects TRBV7-3 to TRBJ2-2, with D possibly matching TRBD2 (6 bases). CDR1 is SGHTA, CDR2 FQGTGA, per germline. Trimming removed 5 bases from V and 1 base from J, with 14 bases in between. This CDR3 is 16 amino acids long. The CDR3: CASSDSMTRNTGELFF. The CDR3 bases are TGTGCCAGCAGCGACAGTATGACTAGGAACACCGGGGAGCTGTTTTTT.

V is TRBV10-3 and J is TRBJ2-1; 12 bases agree with TRBD2. The CDR3 is 15 amino acids. J gave up 8 bases and V 2 bases, and 4 bases lay outside the gene matches. Germline CDR1 ENHRY, CDR2 SYGVKD. The chain's CDR3 is CAISERGLAGDEQFF. DNA for the CDR3: TGTGCCATCAGTGAGCGGGGACTAGCGGGCGATGAGCAGTTCTTC.

This clone was observed many times. This chain connects TRBV7-9 to TRBJ1-2; D perhaps matches TRBD1 (5 bases). V dropped 1 base and J dropped 2 bases, with 8 bases sitting between them. This CDR3 is built from 14 residues. Germline V lookup: CDR1 SEHNR, CDR2 FQNEAQ (reference sequence). The CDR3 sequence is CASSLDGGNYGYTF. The DNA for the CDR3 is TGTGCCAGCAGCTTAGATGGGGGGAACTATGGCTACACCTTC. Supplemented by reference TRBV7-9 and TRBJ1-2, the full variable domain reads DTGVSQNPRHKITKRGQNVTFRCDPISEHNRLYWYRQTLGQGPEFLTYFQNEAQLEKSRLLSDRFSAERPKGSFSTLEIQRTEQGDSAMYLCASSLDGGNYGYTFGSGTRLTVV.